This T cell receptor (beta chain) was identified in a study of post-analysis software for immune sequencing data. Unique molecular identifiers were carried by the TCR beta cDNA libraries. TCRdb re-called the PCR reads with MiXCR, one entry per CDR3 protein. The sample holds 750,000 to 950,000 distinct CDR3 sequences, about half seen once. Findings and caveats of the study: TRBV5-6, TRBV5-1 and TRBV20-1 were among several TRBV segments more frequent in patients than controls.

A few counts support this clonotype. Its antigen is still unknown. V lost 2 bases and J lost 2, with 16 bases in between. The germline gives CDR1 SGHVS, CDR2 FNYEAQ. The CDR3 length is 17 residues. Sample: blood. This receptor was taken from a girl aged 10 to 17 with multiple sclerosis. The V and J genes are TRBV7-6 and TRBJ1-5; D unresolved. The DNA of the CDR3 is TGTGCCAGCAGCTTATACTCCCGTTCCGGAGGCAATCAGCCCCAGCATTTT. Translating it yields CASSLYSRSGGNQPQHF.